One sample yielded the 6 T cell receptor beta chains listed below, sequenced in a study of cytomegalovirus exposure and HLA in healthy donors. With 60 Vbeta and 13 Jbeta primers, the PCR was carried out. Sequencing was performed with immunoSEQ multiplex PCR; in TCRdb, only in-frame clones are kept and a portion is missing. The sample shows 150,000 to 200,000 clones, around four fifths of them seen only once. The material sequenced was PBMCs. The receptor source for this set is a female donor in good health and CMV-seronegative.

The count of this clone is one. The V call is TRBV6-6, the J call TRBJ1-2, with D perhaps matching TRBD1 (6 bases). Trimming cost V 10 bases and J 7 bases, with 25 bases left between them. The CDR3 sequence is 15 residues long. Looked up from germline, CDR1 is MNHNY and CDR2 is SVGAGI (reference sequence). For the CDR3, the DNA is TGTGCCACACTAAAACCGGGACAAAAGCTCAGTGGCTACACCTTC. This encodes CATLKPGQKLSGYTF.

The chain links TRBV15 to TRBJ1-2; a possible D gene is TRBD1 (5 bases). The CDR3 is 14 residues long. Trimming shortened V by 8 bases and J by 1 base, and 14 bases separated the two germline ends. CDR1 LNHNV and CDR2 YYDKDF come from the germline V gene (reference sequence). CDR3 in DNA: TGTGCCACCGGCGGAGGGAGGGGTAACTATGGCTACACCTTC. It specifies CATGGGRGNYGYTF. The whole variable domain, remainder taken from reference TRBV15 and TRBJ1-2, is DAMVIQNPRYQVTQFGKPVTLSCSQTLNHNVMYWYQQKSSQAPKLLFHYYDKDFNNEADTPDNFQSRRPNTSFCFLDIRSPGLGDTAMYLCATGGGRGNYGYTFGSGTRLTVV.

The genes are TRBV11-2 and TRBJ2-7; no firm D call. Germline V gives CDR1 SGHAT, CDR2 FQNNGV. Trimming pared 2 bases from V and 3 bases from J, leaving 8 bases between. CDR3 length: 13 amino acids. CDR3 residues: CASSLSQFYEQYF. CDR3 nucleotide sequence: TGTGCCAGCAGCTTATCACAGTTCTACGAGCAGTACTTC.

The count of this clone is one. CDR3 in DNA: TGTGCCAGCAGCTTATTGGGACAGGGGGTGAACACTGAAGCTTTCTTT. Translated: CASSLLGQGVNTEAFF. The chain links TRBV5-6 to TRBJ1-1; 11 bases match TRBD1. CDR3 length: 16 residues. V dropped 2 bases and J dropped 0; count of bases not matched to a gene: 3. Per germline, CDR1 SGHDT and CDR2 YYEEEE.

Concerning this clone itself: The junction shows a germline mismatch at one end, possibly a read error. The rearrangement links TRBV9 to TRBJ2-4; 7 positions match TRBD2. CDR1 and CDR2 from the germline V gene are SGDLS and YYNGEE. There are 16 residues in the CDR3. DNA of the CDR3: TGTGGCAGCAGCGTAGGAGCGGGATGGTCCAAAAACATTCAGTACTTC. Its translation is CGSSVGAGWSKNIQYF.

The J gene is TRBJ2-5, the V gene TRBV13; maybe TRBD2 (6 bases). Germline V gene lookup returns CDR1 PRHDT and CDR2 FYEKMQ (reference sequence). The CDR3 covers 18 residues. V was trimmed by 0 bases and J by 4 bases, leaving 21 bases between them. This CDR3 reads CASSLGVVEELGGETQYF. The CDR3 DNA reads as TGTGCCAGCAGCTTAGGCGTTGTCGAGGAGCTGGGGGGAGAGACCCAGTACTTC.